The next 22 T cell receptor beta chains were all read from a single sample in a study of T-cell memory formation after mild COVID-19. Using its own MiXCR run on the 5' RACE reads, TCRdb lists one record per CDR3 protein. The table shows hundreds of thousands of distinct CDR3 sequences, with around 25% occurring only once. The specimen sequenced was PBMCs or a T cell subset sorted from them (not recorded which). These receptors were taken from an adult woman who had mild COVID-19 (a few samples of this study predate the infection). Cell type and time point are not known.

The chain uses TRBV20-1 and TRBJ2-3; 9 bases fit TRBD1. Trimming at V came to 1 base and at J to 2 bases, leaving 4 bases not matched to a gene. Germline lookup yields CDR1 DFQATT and CDR2 SNEGSKA (reference sequence). This CDR3 contains 15 residues. The CDR3 is CSARVTGGPTDTQYF. The CDR3 nucleotides read TGCAGTGCTAGAGTTACAGGGGGCCCCACAGATACGCAGTATTTT.

The chain uses TRBV7-9 and TRBJ2-7; 9 bases fit TRBD1. The CDR3 sequence is 16 residues long. Germline CDR1 SEHNR, CDR2 FQNEAQ (reference sequence). J gave up 2 bases and V 1 base, and 6 bases lay outside the gene matches. CDR3 coding DNA: TGTGCCAGCAGCTTAGAGGCGACAGGGGGACCCTACGAGCAGTACTTC. This gives the protein CASSLEATGGPYEQYF.

This rearrangement joins TRBV15 to TRBJ2-1, with TRBD2 identical over 9 bases. Germline V gene data show CDR1 as LNHNV and CDR2 as YYDKDF (reference sequence). V lost 6 bases, J lost 7 bases, and 13 bases stayed unmatched. This CDR3 is 16 amino acids long. The CDR3 loop is CATSDGAGGPGNEQFF. The CDR3 region has the DNA TGTGCCACCAGTGACGGTGCGGGAGGGCCTGGAAATGAGCAGTTCTTC. Filled out from reference TRBV15 and TRBJ2-1, the complete variable domain reads DAMVIQNPRYQVTQFGKPVTLSCSQTLNHNVMYWYQQKSSQAPKLLFHYYDKDFNNEADTPDNFQSRRPNTSFCFLDIRSPGLGDTAMYLCATSDGAGGPGNEQFFGPGTRLTVL.

This clonotype was counted between two and nine times. This sequence joins TRBV7-9 and TRBJ1-4; tentative D call: TRBD1 (6 bases). The V end lost 4 bases, the J end lost 8 bases, and 14 bases lay between the germline ends. Germline V CDR1 and CDR2: SEHNR, FQNEAQ (reference sequence). The CDR3 contains 14 residues. The CDR3 DNA follows: TGTGCCAGCAGCTCGATACAGGGTAGCGAAAAACTGTTTTTT. Amino acid sequence: CASSSIQGSEKLFF.

Here the CDR3 reads CASRPGENTEAFF. CDR3 nucleotides: TGCGCCAGCAGACCAGGAGAAAACACTGAAGCTTTCTTT. The genes are TRBV5-1 and TRBJ1-1; D gene uncertain. Germline CDR1 reads SGHRS; CDR2 reads YFSETQ. The V end was cut by 5 bases, the J end by 2 bases, with 10 bases between. The CDR3 consists of 13 residues.

This clonotype turned up a few times. J is TRBJ2-2 and V is TRBV12-3 or TRBV12-4; TRBD1 matches 7 bases. V was clipped by 3 bases and J by 7 bases; unmatched bases: 8. CDR3 length: 15 amino acids. The CDR3 nucleotides read TGTGCCAGCAGTTTCGATAACAGGGGCGGCGGGGAGCTGTTTTTT. It specifies CASSFDNRGGGELFF.

This clonotype was recorded only once. The rearrangement uses TRBV6-2 or TRBV6-3 and TRBJ2-7; 11 bases align to TRBD2. The CDR3 loop spans 14 amino acids. Germline lookup yields CDR1 MNHEY and CDR2 SVGEGT. The trim removed 4 bases at V and 7 bases at J, leaving 6 bases unmatched. CDR3 in amino acids: CASSSLAGAAEQYF. CDR3 bases: TGTGCCAGCAGTTCACTAGCGGGAGCGGCAGAGCAGTACTTC.

V gene TRBV20-1 combines with J gene TRBJ1-1; no clear D gene. This CDR3 has 13 amino acids. Germline V gene data show CDR1 as DFQATT and CDR2 as SNEGSKA (reference sequence). V dropped 3 bases and J dropped 3 bases, with 11 bases sitting between them. The CDR3 loop is CSASTGRYTEAFF. The CDR3 region has the DNA TGCAGTGCTAGTACCGGCAGATACACTGAAGCTTTCTTT.

The chain uses TRBV27 and TRBJ2-3; TRBD2 aligns across 12 bases. CDR3 length: 17 residues. After removal of 8 bases from V and 0 bases from J, the junction contained 9 bases not matched to a gene. The germline CDR1 and CDR2 sequences are MNHEY and SMNVEV (reference sequence). This chain's CDR3 is CASSLGLAGLSTDTQYF. The CDR3 DNA follows: TGTGCCAGCTCATTAGGACTAGCGGGGCTTAGCACAGATACGCAGTATTTT.

This clonotype was recorded a few times. V is TRBV3-1 and J is TRBJ2-2, with a possible D match to TRBD1 (6 bases). CDR1 is LGHDT, CDR2 YNNKEL, per germline (reference sequence). With 0 bases removed from V and 4 bases from J, the gap between germline ends came to 12 bases. The CDR3 consists of 16 residues. For the CDR3, the DNA is TGTGCCAGCAGCCAAGATGGGCAAGGGGGCACCGGGGAGCTGTTTTTT. It is translated as CASSQDGQGGTGELFF.

This clonotype was seen only a few times. The DNA for the CDR3 is TGTGCCGGGAATAGCGGATCTTCCTACGAGCAGTACTTC. This encodes CAGNSGSSYEQYF. The V gene is TRBV30, the J gene TRBJ2-7, with D maybe TRBD2 (6 bases). The CDR3 spans 13 residues. The germline V gene encodes CDR1 GTSNPN and CDR2 SVGIG (reference sequence). V lost 8 bases, J lost 1 base, and 15 bases lay in between.

In this sample, this clonotype turned up a few times. The chain employs TRBV7-2 and TRBJ2-7, with D perhaps TRBD2 (6 bases). Germline CDR1 reads SGHTA; CDR2 reads FQGNSA. CDR3 length equals 15 residues. V lost 7 bases, J lost 3 bases, and 19 bases lay in between. This CDR3 reads CASIPPGGGIYEQYF. DNA of the CDR3: TGTGCCAGCATCCCCCCGGGCGGAGGGATCTACGAGCAGTACTTC.

The chain employs TRBV5-5 and TRBJ1-1, with D perhaps matching TRBD1 (6 bases). The CDR3 consists of 14 residues. Germline V gives CDR1 SGHKS, CDR2 YYEKEE (reference sequence). The germline V and J ends were trimmed by 2 bases and 4 bases, with 12 bases remaining between them. The chain's CDR3 is CASSFHNRATEAFF. As DNA, the CDR3 is TGTGCCAGCAGCTTTCATAACAGGGCCACTGAAGCTTTCTTT. Drawing the rest from reference TRBV5-5 and TRBJ1-1, the complete variable domain is DAGVTQSPTHLIKTRGQQVTLRCSPISGHKSVSWYQQVLGQGPQFIFQYYEKEERGRGNFPDRFSARQFPNYSSELNVNALLLGDSALYLCASSFHNRATEAFFGQGTRLTVV.

J is TRBJ2-1 and V is TRBV9; 10 bases map to TRBD2. Germline values: CDR1 SGDLS, CDR2 YYNGEE. V lost 3 bases and J lost 5; bases outside the gene matches: 5. This CDR3 has 15 amino acids. DNA for the CDR3: TGTGCCAGCAGCGCCCCCGGGACTAGCGACAATGAGCAGTTCTTC. This encodes CASSAPGTSDNEQFF.

This rearrangement joins TRBV12-3 or TRBV12-4 to TRBJ2-3; TRBD1 or TRBD2 may be the D gene (5 bases each). Trimming cost V 4 bases and J 3 bases, with 11 bases left between them. CDR3 size: 14 residues. CDR3 DNA sequence: TGTGCCAGCAGTTCGGGACCGAAGACAGATACGCAGTATTTT. This translates into CASSSGPKTDTQYF.

This chain uses TRBV6-2 or TRBV6-3 with TRBJ2-1; 9 nucleotides line up with TRBD2. This CDR3 has 15 amino acids. Germline assignment: CDR1 MNHEY and CDR2 SVGEGT. V was pared by 6 bases and J by 5 bases, with 8 bases of the junction left unmatched. CDR3 nucleotides: TGTGCCAGCAGCCCCCTAGCGGGACTCCACAATGAGCAGTTCTTC. Translated, it gives CASSPLAGLHNEQFF.

This clonotype was found a few times. The chain combines TRBV20-1 with TRBJ2-7; TRBD1 matches 12 bases. This CDR3 comprises 14 residues. After removal of 5 bases from V and 2 bases from J, the junction contained 4 bases not matched to a gene. The germline V gene encodes CDR1 DFQATT and CDR2 SNEGSKA (reference sequence). As DNA, the CDR3 is TGCAGTGCTTCGGGACAGGGGGCGGCCTACGAGCAGTACTTC. This sequence encodes CSASGQGAAYEQYF.

This clonotype appeared a few times. V is TRBV18 and J is TRBJ1-1, with unresolved D. Germline CDR1 KGHSH, CDR2 LQKENI. Trimming cost V 10 bases and J 4 bases, with 16 bases left between them. The CDR3 loop spans 13 amino acids. CDR3 sequence: CANTTLVGTEAFF. Here the CDR3 DNA reads TGTGCCAACACTACCTTAGTCGGCACTGAAGCTTTCTTT.

V gene TRBV6-6 combines with J gene TRBJ2-3, with a tentative D call TRBD2 (7 bases). From germline, CDR1 is MNHNY and CDR2 SVGAGI (reference sequence). There are 12 residues in the CDR3. V shed 8 bases and J shed 4 bases, with 10 bases lying between them. The CDR3, as DNA: TGTGCCAGCCGGGGGGCGGCAGATACGCAGTATTTT. This translates into CASRGAADTQYF.

V and J are TRBV7-9 and TRBJ1-2; TRBD1 agrees at 7 bases. CDR3 length: 12 amino acids. Germline-derived CDR1 and CDR2 are SEHNR and FQNEAQ (reference sequence). The CDR3 DNA is TGTGCGCGGGACAGTCTTAACTATGGCTACACCTTC. This encodes CARDSLNYGYTF.

The V gene is TRBV6-5, the J gene TRBJ2-1, with a weak D call TRBD2 (5 bases). The CDR3 is 13 residues long. Per germline, CDR1 MNHEY and CDR2 SVGAGI. Trimming took off 6 bases at V and 8 bases at J, with 14 bases between the two ends. The CDR3 bases are TGTGCCAGCAGCTCTACCTCAGCGGATGAGCAGTTCTTC. It specifies CASSSTSADEQFF.

This chain connects TRBV5-1 to TRBJ2-6; 15 nucleotides align to TRBD2. Germline-derived CDR1 and CDR2 are SGHRS and YFSETQ. Trimming cost V 5 bases and J 4 bases; bases outside gene matches: 7. The CDR3 is made up of 18 amino acids. The CDR3 coding sequence is TGCGCCAGCAGACGGACTAGCGGGAGGGCCTCAGGGGCCAACGTCCTGACTTTC. Its translation: CASRRTSGRASGANVLTF.